In this sample, the clone carrying this T cell receptor (beta chain) turned up many times. Its antigen is undetermined. Germline CDR1 is SGHNT and CDR2 is YYREEE (reference sequence). V shed 2 bases, J shed 11 bases, and the junction held 11 bases outside the gene matches. This CDR3 comprises 16 residues. These data come from a study of metastatic and nonmetastatic thyroid tumors. Study information: Repertoire comparisons spanned blood and tumor or nodule tissue from malignant and benign thyroid patients. Findings of the study overall: The study reportedly found significantly higher TCR beta diversity in malignant thyroid tumors than benign nodules, in blood and tumor.

In the source study's methods: Using the CDR3 differences seen across clinicopathological groups, the authors built a distant-metastasis classifier for papillary thyroid cancer, which was meant to discriminate distant-metastatic patients. TCRdb redid the clone calls on the PCR reads using MiXCR. These V and J calls derive from TCRdb rather than the authors' analysis. The sample consists of more than 15,000 clones, approximately 30% of them appearing once. Patients were all untreated before their thyroid surgery. This clonotype originated in a female donor with papillary thyroid cancer or a benign thyroid nodule (not recorded which). Some clones in this sample may be carry-over from other donors' samples. The sample taken for sequencing was blood. The genes are TRBV5-4 and TRBJ1-6, with 9 positions matching TRBD1. CDR3 coding DNA: TGTGCCAGCAGCTTAACAGGGGGCGCTGACGTGGCACCCCTCCACTTT. Its translation: CASSLTGGADVAPLHF. The complete variable domain, with remaining parts taken from reference TRBV5-4 and TRBJ1-6, reads ETGVTQSPTHLIKTRGQQVTLRCSSQSGHNTVSWYQQALGQGPQFIFQYYREEENGRGNFPPRFSGLQFPNYSSELNVNALELDDSALYLCASSLTGGADVAPLHFGNGTRLTVT.